This TCR beta chain was recorded in a study of T cell repertoires in cytomegalovirus infection. About the research overall: It was recently identified HLA-C-restricted and well-studied HLA-B-restricted CMV epitopes that the study used. CMV infection and matching HLA type were both indicated by public TCR beta signatures. Findings and limits, study-wide: The ex vivo response was dominated by HLA-C-restricted CMV-specific TCR beta clonotypes. Cumulative public TCR beta family frequency identified carriers of CMV plus the relevant HLA.

In TCRdb, the reads were re-called with MiXCR into one record per CDR3 protein. The data show 650,000 to 850,000 distinct CDR3 sequences, under 35% seen once. Trimming cost V 5 bases and J 9 bases; bases outside gene matches: 5. Germline lookup yields CDR1 SGHVS and CDR2 FNYEAQ. The CDR3 runs 15 residues. This clonotype was observed at least ten times. Antigen unknown. The chain carries TRBV7-6 and TRBJ2-2, with TRBD2 matching over 14 bases. Specimen: cultured CD8+ T cells from PBMCs, collected from culture after CMV antigen stimulation. This clonotype was obtained from a human donor in good health (CMV status not recorded). Some clones in this sample may be carry-over from other donors' samples. The CDR3 sequence: CASSPGTSGGRELFF. In nucleotides, the CDR3 is TGTGCCAGCAGCCCTGGGACTAGCGGGGGCAGGGAGCTGTTTTTT.